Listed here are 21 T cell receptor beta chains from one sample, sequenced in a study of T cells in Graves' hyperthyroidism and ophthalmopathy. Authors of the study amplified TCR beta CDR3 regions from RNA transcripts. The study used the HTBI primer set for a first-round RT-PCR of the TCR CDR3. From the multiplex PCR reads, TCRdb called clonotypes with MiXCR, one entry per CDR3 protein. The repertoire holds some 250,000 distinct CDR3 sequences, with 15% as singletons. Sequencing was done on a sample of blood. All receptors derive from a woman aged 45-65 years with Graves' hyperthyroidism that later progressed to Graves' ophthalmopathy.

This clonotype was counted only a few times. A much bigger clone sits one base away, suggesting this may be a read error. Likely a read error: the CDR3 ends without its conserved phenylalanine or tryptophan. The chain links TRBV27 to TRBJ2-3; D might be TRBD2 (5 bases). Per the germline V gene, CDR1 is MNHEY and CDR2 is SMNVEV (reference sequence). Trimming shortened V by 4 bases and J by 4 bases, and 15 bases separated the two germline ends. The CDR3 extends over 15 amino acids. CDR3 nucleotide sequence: TGTGCCAGCAGTTCCTGGGAGCGATCCCCAGATACGCAGTATCTT. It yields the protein CASSSWERSPDTQYL.

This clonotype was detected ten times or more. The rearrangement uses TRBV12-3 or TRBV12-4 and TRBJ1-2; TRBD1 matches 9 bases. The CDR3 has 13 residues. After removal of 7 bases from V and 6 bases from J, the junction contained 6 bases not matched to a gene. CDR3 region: CASTPTGGHGYTF. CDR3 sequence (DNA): TGTGCCAGCACCCCCACAGGGGGCCATGGCTACACCTTC.

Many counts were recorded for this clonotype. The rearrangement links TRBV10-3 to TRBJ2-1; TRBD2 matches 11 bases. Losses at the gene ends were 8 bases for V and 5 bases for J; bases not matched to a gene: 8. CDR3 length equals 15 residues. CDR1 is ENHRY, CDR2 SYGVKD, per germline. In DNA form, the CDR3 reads TGTGCCATCTCACTAGCGGGAGTCAGCAACAATGAGCAGTTCTTC. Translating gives CAISLAGVSNNEQFF.

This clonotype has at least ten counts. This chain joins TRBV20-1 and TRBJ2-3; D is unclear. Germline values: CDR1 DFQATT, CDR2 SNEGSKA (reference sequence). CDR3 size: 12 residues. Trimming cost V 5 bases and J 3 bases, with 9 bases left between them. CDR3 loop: CSAGSITDTQYF. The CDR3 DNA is TGCAGTGCTGGATCTATTACAGATACGCAGTATTTT.

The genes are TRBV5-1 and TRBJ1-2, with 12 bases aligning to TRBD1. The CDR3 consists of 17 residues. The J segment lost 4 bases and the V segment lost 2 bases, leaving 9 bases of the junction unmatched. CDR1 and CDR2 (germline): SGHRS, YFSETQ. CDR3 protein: CASSFSPGQGAIYGYTF. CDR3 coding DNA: TGCGCCAGCAGCTTTTCTCCGGGACAGGGGGCGATCTATGGCTACACCTTC.

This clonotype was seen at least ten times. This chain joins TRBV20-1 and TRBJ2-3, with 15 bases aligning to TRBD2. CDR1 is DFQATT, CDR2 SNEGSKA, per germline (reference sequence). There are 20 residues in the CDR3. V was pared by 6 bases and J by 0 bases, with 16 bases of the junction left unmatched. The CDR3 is CSAPLRGLAGGGLSTDTQYF. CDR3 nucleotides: TGCAGTGCCCCGCTAAGGGGACTAGCGGGAGGAGGGCTAAGCACAGATACGCAGTATTTT.

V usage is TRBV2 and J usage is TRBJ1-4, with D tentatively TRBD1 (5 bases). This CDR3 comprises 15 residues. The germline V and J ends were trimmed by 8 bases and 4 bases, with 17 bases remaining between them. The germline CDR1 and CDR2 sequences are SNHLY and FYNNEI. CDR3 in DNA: TGTGCCAGCCAGGACCCCGGACACCTTAATGAAAAACTGTTTTTT. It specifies CASQDPGHLNEKLFF.

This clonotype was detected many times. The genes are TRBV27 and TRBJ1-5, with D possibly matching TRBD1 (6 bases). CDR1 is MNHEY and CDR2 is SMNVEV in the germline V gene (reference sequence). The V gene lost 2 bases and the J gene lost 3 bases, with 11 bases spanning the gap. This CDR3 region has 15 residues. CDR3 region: CASSLMGHLNQPQHF. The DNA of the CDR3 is TGTGCCAGCAGTTTAATGGGACACCTCAATCAGCCCCAGCATTTT.

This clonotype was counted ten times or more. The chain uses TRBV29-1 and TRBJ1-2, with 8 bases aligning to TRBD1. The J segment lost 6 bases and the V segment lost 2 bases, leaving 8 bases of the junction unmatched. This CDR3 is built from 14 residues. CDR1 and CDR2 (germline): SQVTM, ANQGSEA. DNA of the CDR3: TGCAGCGTTGAACCCCGGGACAGGCAGGATGGCTACACCTTC. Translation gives CSVEPRDRQDGYTF.

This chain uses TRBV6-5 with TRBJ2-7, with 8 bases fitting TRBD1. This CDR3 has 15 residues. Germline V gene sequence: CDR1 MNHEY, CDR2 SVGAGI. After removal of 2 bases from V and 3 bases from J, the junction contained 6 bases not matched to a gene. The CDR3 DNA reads TGTGCCAGCAGTTACCTGGGACAGGAGTACTACGAGCAGTACTTC. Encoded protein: CASSYLGQEYYEQYF.

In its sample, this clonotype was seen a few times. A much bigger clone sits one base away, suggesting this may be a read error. Here the CDR3 reads CASSFRSGGEQLF. The CDR3 DNA sequence: TGCGCCAGCAGCTTTCGCTCCGGGGGTGAGCAGCTCTTC. V and J are TRBV5-1 and TRBJ2-1; D perhaps matches TRBD2 (6 bases). The CDR3 has 13 residues. Per germline, CDR1 SGHRS and CDR2 YFSETQ.

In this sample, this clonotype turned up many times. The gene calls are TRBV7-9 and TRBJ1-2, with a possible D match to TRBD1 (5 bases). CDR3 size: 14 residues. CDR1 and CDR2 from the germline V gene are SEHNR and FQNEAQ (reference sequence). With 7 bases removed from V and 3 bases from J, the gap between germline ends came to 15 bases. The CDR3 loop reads CASTPRAGDYGYTF. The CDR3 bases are TGTGCCAGCACCCCCAGGGCGGGGGACTATGGCTACACCTTC.

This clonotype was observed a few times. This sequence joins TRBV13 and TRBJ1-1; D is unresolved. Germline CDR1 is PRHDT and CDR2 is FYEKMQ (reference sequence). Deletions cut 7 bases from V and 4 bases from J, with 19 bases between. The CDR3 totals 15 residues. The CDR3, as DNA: TGTGCCAGCATTATGGTGGGGAGAAGGGCCACTGAAGCTTTCTTT. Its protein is CASIMVGRRATEAFF.

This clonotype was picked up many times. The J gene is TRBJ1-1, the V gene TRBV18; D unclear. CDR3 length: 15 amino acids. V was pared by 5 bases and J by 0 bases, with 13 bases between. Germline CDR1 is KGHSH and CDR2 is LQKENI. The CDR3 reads CASSTGTSMNTEAFF. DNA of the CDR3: TGTGCCAGCTCAACCGGAACCTCCATGAACACTGAAGCTTTCTTT.

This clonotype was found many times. The CDR3 here is CSATRDNSYEQYF. CDR3 DNA: TGCAGTGCTACCCGGGACAATTCCTACGAGCAGTACTTC. The chain joins TRBV20-1 to TRBJ2-7, with a tentative D call TRBD1 (6 bases). Germline CDR1 and CDR2: DFQATT and SNEGSKA (reference sequence). Trimming took 4 bases from V and 1 from J, leaving 11 bases between them. The CDR3 totals 13 residues.

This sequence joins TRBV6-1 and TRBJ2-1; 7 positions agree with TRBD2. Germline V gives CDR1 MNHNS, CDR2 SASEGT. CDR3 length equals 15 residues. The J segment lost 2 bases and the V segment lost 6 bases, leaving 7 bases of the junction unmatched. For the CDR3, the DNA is TGTGCCAGCAGCCTACTAGCGAGGCCCTACAATGAGCAGTTCTTC. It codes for CASSLLARPYNEQFF.

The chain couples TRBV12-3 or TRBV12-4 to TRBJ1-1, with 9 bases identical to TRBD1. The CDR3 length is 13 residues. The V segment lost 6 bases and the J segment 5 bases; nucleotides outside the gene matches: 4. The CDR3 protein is CASRGGTGTEAFF. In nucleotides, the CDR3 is TGTGCCAGCAGGGGAGGGACAGGGACTGAAGCTTTCTTT.

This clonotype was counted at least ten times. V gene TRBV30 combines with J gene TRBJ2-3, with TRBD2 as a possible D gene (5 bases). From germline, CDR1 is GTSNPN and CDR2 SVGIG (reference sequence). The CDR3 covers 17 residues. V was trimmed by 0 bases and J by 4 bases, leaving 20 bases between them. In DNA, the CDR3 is TGTGCCTGGAGTGTTCCCCTAGCTACCCGCCCGGCAGATACGCAGTATTTT. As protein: CAWSVPLATRPADTQYF.

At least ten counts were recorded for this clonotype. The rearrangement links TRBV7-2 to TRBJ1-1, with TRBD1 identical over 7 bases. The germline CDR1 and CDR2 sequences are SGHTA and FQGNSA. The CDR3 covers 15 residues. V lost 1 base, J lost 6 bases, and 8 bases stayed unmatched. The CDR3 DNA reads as TGTGCCAGCAGCTTAGTCGTTTCGGACAGGTCTGAAGCTTTCTTT. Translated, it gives CASSLVVSDRSEAFF.

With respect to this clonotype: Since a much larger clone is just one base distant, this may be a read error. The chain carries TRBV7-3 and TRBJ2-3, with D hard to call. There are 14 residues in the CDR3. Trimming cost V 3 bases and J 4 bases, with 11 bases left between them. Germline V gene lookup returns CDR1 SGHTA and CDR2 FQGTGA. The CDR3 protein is CASSFYERADTQYF. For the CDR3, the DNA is TGTGCCAGCAGCTTTTATGAGAGAGCAGATACGCAGTATTTT. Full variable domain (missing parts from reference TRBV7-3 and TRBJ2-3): GAGVSQTPSNKVTEKGKYVELRCDPISGHTALYWYRQSLGQGPEFLIYFQGTGAADDSGLPNDRFFAVRPEGSVSTLKIQRTERGDSAVYLCASSFYERADTQYFGPGTRLTVL.

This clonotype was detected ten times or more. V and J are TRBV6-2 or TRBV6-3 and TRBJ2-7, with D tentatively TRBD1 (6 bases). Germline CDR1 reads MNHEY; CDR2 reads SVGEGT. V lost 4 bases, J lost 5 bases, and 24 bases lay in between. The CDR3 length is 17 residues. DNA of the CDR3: TGTGCCAGCAGTTTAATGATATCGGGACACCTTACCCACGAGCAGTACTTC. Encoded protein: CASSLMISGHLTHEQYF.